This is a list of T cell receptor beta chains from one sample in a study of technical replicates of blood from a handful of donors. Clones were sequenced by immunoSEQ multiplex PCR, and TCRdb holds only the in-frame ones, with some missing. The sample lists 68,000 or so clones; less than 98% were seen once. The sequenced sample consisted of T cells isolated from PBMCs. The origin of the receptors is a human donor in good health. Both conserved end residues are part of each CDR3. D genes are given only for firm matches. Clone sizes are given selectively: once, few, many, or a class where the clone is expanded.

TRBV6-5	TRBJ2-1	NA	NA	TGTGCCAGCAGTGTTACTAGTATGCATGAGCAGTTCTTC	CASSVTSMHEQFF
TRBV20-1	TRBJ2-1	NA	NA	TGCAGTGCTATTAGCGGTTTTCAGTTCTTC	CSAISGFQFF
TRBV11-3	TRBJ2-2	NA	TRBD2	TGTGCCAGCAGCCCCGAAACCTGGACTAGCGGGAGTGTCTTCGGGGAGCTGTTTTTT	CASSPETWTSGSVFGELFF
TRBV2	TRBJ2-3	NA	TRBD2	TGTGCCAGCAGACTACTAGCGGGTGGTACAGATACGCAGTATTTT	CASRLLAGGTDTQYF
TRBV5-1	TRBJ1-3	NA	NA	TGCGCCAGCAGCTTGGCCTTGGGGGGCTCTGGAAACACCATATATTTT	CASSLALGGSGNTIYF
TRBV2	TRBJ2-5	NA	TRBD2	TGTGCCAGCAGGGGACTAGGGATTGGCGAGACCCAGTACTTC	CASRGLGIGETQYF
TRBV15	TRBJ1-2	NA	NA	TGTGCCACCAGCATCGGGGTTAGCTATGGCTACACCTTC	CATSIGVSYGYTF
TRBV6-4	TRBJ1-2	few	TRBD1	TGTGCCAGCAGTGACTCTGACAGGGGGCAGGGCTACACCTTC	CASSDSDRGQGYTF
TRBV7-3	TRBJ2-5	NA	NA	TGTGCCAGCAGCTTAAATCCGGGCAGGGGACAAGAGACCCAGTACTTC	CASSLNPGRGQETQYF
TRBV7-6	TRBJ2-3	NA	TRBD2	TGTGCCAGCAGCCCGGGAGGGGACGTGGATACGCAGTATTTT	CASSPGGDVDTQYF
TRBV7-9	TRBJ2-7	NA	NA	TGTGCCAGCAAGAGCGGCTCCTACGAGCAGTACTTC	CASKSGSYEQYF
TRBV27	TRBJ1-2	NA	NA	TGTGCCAGCAGTTCTATCTCGGGAGTTTACTATGGCTACACCTTC	CASSSISGVYYGYTF
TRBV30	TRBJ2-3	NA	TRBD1	TGTGCCTGGACTAAAACAGGGGCAGATACGCAGTATTTT	CAWTKTGADTQYF
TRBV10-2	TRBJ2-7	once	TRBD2	TGCGCCAGCAGTTCCGGACTAGCGAATTATTACGAGCAGTACTTC	CASSSGLANYYEQYF
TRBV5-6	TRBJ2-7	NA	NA	TGTGCCAGCAGCGATCTACAGGTCCCCACGTCCTACGAGCAGTACTTC	CASSDLQVPTSYEQYF
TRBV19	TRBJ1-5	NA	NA	TGTGCCAGTAGTATAAGACAGTGGGATCAGCCCCAGCATTTT	CASSIRQWDQPQHF
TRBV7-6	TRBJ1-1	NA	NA	TGTGCCAGCAGCCGAACGGGGGAGGGTACTGAAGCTTTCTTT	CASSRTGEGTEAFF
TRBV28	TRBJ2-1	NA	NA	TGTGCCAGCAGTCACTACAATGAGCAGTTCTTC	CASSHYNEQFF
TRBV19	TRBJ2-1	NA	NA	TGTGCCAGTAGTATAGAGGGGGCAGGAGATGAGCAGTTCTTC	CASSIEGAGDEQFF
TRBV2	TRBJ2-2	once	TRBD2	TGTGCCAGCAGTGAACTAGCGGGGGCGAACACCGGGGAGCTGTTTTTT	CASSELAGANTGELFF
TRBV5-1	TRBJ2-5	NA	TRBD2	TGCGCCAGCAGCTTGGTAACAGCGGGAGGCACAGAGACCCAGTACTTC	CASSLVTAGGTETQYF
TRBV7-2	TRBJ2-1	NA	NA	TGTGCCAGCAGCATACAGCTAGGTGGAGGGTCATACAATGAGCAGTTCTTC	CASSIQLGGGSYNEQFF
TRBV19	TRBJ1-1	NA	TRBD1	TGTGCCAGTAGTATGGGCACTGAGGGGGCGGATACTGAAGCTTTCTTT	CASSMGTEGADTEAFF
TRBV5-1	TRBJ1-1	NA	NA	TGCGCCAGCAGCTTGGGCGGTCCTGGGTCCATTGAAGCTTTCTTT	CASSLGGPGSIEAFF
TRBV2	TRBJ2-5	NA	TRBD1	TGTGCCAGCAGAGCCGGGACAGGGGGTGGAGAGACCCAGTACTTC	CASRAGTGGGETQYF
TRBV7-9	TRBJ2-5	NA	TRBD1	TGTGCCAGCAGCTTTGGGGACAGGGTCGGGGAGACCCAGTACTTC	CASSFGDRVGETQYF
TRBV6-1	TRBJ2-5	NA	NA	TGTGCCAGCAGTAGAGAAGAGACCCAGTACTTC	CASSREETQYF
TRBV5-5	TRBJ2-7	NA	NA	TGTGCCAGCAGCTTAGTGGTTGGCGCGGACTACGAGCAGTACTTC	CASSLVVGADYEQYF
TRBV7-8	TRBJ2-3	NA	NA	TGTGCCAGCAGCTTGTCGGACTTATATACGCAGTATTTT	CASSLSDLYTQYF
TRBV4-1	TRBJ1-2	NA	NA	TGCGCCAGCAGCCAAGACGGGATCTATGGCTACACCTTC	CASSQDGIYGYTF
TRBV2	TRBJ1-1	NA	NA	TGTGCCAGCAAGGGAGAAAGAATGAACACTGAAGCTTTCTTT	CASKGERMNTEAFF
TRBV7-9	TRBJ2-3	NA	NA	TGTGCCAGCAGCTACCGAAAACAGGGCATCAGCACAGATACGCAGTATTTT	CASSYRKQGISTDTQYF
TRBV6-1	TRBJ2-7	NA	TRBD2	TGTGCCAGCAGTGAAATCAGCGGGAGGGTGGCCTACGAGCAGTACTTC	CASSEISGRVAYEQYF
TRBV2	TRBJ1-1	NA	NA	TGTGCCAGCAGTCCAGGGTTTTTGACCACTGAAGCTTTCTTT	CASSPGFLTTEAFF
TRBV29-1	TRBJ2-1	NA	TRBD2	TGCAGCGTTGAATCAAGCGGGAGGGGCAATGAGCAGTTCTTC	CSVESSGRGNEQFF
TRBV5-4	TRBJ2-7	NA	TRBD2	TGTGCCAGCAGCTTGGTAGCGGGAGGGCCCTACGAGCAGTACTTC	CASSLVAGGPYEQYF
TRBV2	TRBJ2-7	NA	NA	TGCTCTACATCCCGGGGCTCCTACGAGCAGTACTTC	CSTSRGSYEQYF
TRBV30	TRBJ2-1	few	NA	TGTGCCTGGAGCCGCCTACTATCAGCGGGCAATGAGCAGTTCTTC	CAWSRLLSAGNEQFF
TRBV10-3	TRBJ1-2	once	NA	TGTGCCATCAGTACAGGGTCAAGCTATGGCTACACCTTC	CAISTGSSYGYTF
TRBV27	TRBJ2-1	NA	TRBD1	TGTGCCAGCAGTTCACCGGGACAGGGAGTAGTATCGTTCTTC	CASSSPGQGVVSFF
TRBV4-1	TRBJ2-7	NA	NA	TGCGCCAGCAGCCAAGGGCTGCCCGTGACTTCCTACCTGCAGTACTTC	CASSQGLPVTSYLQYF
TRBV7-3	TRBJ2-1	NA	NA	TGTGCCAGCACCATGGGTAGCGGCAATGAGCAGTTCTTC	CASTMGSGNEQFF
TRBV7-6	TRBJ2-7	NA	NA	TGTGCCAGCAGCCCGGGACATACCTACGAGCAGTACTTC	CASSPGHTYEQYF
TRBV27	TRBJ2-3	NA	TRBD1	TGTGCCAGCAGTTTATTGGGACAGGGCGGAGATACGCAGTATTTT	CASSLLGQGGDTQYF